Listed here are 13 T cell receptor beta chains from one sample, sequenced in a study of regulatory T cells in long-lasting Graves disease. Time point denoted: newly diagnosed GD, antithyroid drugs for less than 3 months. PBMC RNA served as the TCR library source. The authors built TCR beta libraries using iRepertoire HTBI primers and Arm-PCR of CDR3 regions. In TCRdb, the multiplex PCR reads were re-called with MiXCR into one record per CDR3 protein. The table lists about 310,000 distinct CDR3 sequences, 15% to 20% of them singletons. The sequenced sample was peripheral blood mononuclear cells (PBMCs), obtained at new diagnosis, from a patient treated with antithyroid drugs. These TCRs come from a female donor with Graves disease.

This clonotype was counted many times. The gene calls are TRBV7-2 and TRBJ2-7; 10 bases match TRBD2. The length of the CDR3 is 15 residues. The germline gives CDR1 SGHTA, CDR2 FQGNSA. The V segment lost 2 bases and the J segment 5 bases; nucleotides outside the gene matches: 6. The CDR3 coding sequence is TGTGCCAGCAGCTTATTAGCGGGAGGAAGGGACGAGCAGTACTTC. Amino acid sequence: CASSLLAGGRDEQYF.

This clonotype was seen repeatedly, ten times or more. V and J are TRBV30 and TRBJ2-2; D call uncertain. CDR1 GTSNPN and CDR2 SVGIG come from the germline V gene (reference sequence). The CDR3 has 13 residues. V lost 3 bases and J lost 6, with 11 bases in between. The CDR3 reads CAWRVGLSGELFF. CDR3 nucleotide sequence: TGTGCCTGGAGGGTAGGATTATCCGGGGAGCTGTTTTTT.

This clonotype was detected many times. The V and J genes are TRBV7-8 and TRBJ2-1; D uncertain. This CDR3 contains 12 residues. Trimming stripped 2 bases from V and 9 bases from J, with 8 bases between. Germline CDR1 is SGHVS and CDR2 is FQNEAQ. This chain's CDR3 is CASSLLGGEQFF. CDR3 nucleotides: TGTGCCAGCAGCTTACTAGGTGGTGAGCAGTTCTTC.

The chain combines TRBV5-1 with TRBJ2-5; TRBD1 matches at 11 bases. Germline-derived CDR1 and CDR2 are SGHRS and YFSETQ. J was trimmed by 4 bases and V by 1 base; bases with no gene match: 6. The CDR3 runs to 16 residues. For the CDR3, the DNA is TGCGCCAGCAGCTTGTTGGGGACAGGGGGACGAGAGACCCAGTACTTC. It specifies CASSLLGTGGRETQYF.

This clonotype was seen many times. The chain joins TRBV7-9 to TRBJ2-7; TRBD2 matches at 13 bases. V trimming: 5 bases; J trimming: 0 bases; junction bases outside the gene matches: 7. From germline, CDR1 is SEHNR and CDR2 FQNEAQ (reference sequence). CDR3 size: 17 residues. Here the CDR3 reads CASSTTSGRASSYEQYF. The CDR3 DNA is TGTGCCAGCAGCACCACTAGCGGGAGGGCAAGCTCCTACGAGCAGTACTTC. Complete variable domain (other parts from reference TRBV7-9 and TRBJ2-7): DTGVSQNPRHKITKRGQNVTFRCDPISEHNRLYWYRQTLGQGPEFLTYFQNEAQLEKSRLLSDRFSAERPKGSFSTLEIQRTEQGDSAMYLCASSTTSGRASSYEQYFGPGTRLTVT.

In this sample, this clonotype turned up many times. The rearrangement uses TRBV28 and TRBJ1-2, with D perhaps TRBD1 (5 bases). CDR1 and CDR2 from the germline V gene are MDHEN and SYDVKM. Trimming took off 3 bases at V and 2 bases at J, with 19 bases between the two ends. The CDR3 has 17 residues. The CDR3 is CASSFSLPGQGNYGYTF. The CDR3 coding sequence is TGTGCCAGCAGTTTCTCCCTTCCGGGCCAGGGCAACTATGGCTACACCTTC.

This clonotype has just a few counts. This may stem from a read error, because a much larger clone lies one nucleotide away. The chain employs TRBV10-3 and TRBJ2-3; the D gene is possibly TRBD1 (8 bases). This CDR3 spans 17 amino acids. The germline V gene has CDR1 ENHRY and CDR2 SYGVKD. CDR3 DNA sequence: TGTGCCGCCAAGAGCGGGACAGGCGAGGGGACCACAGATGCGCAGTATTTT. This gives the protein CAAKSGTGEGTTDAQYF.

This clonotype was seen more than once but under ten times. Possible read error: a much larger clone is one base away. The chain combines TRBV12-3 or TRBV12-4 with TRBJ1-1; D possibly corresponds to TRBD1 (6 bases). The CDR3 runs to 12 residues. CDR3 in amino acids: CTSTAGTLEAFF. CDR3 DNA: TGTACCAGCACCGCCGGGACACTTGAAGCTTTCTTT.

This clonotype was recorded many times. The rearrangement joins TRBV10-3 to TRBJ2-1; TRBD2 is a possible D gene (6 bases). Germline V gene lookup returns CDR1 ENHRY and CDR2 SYGVKD. The ends were cut back, 10 bases at V and 2 bases at J, with 18 bases in the middle. This CDR3 contains 15 residues. CDR3 bases: TGTGCCACCCTAGCCGGGGACTCACCCTACAATGAGCAGTTCTTC. Its protein is CATLAGDSPYNEQFF.

The rearrangement joins TRBV2 to TRBJ2-1, with 16 bases matching TRBD2. Trimming cost V 4 bases and J 5 bases; bases outside gene matches: 8. Germline assignment: CDR1 SNHLY and CDR2 FYNNEI. This CDR3 region has 18 residues. Here the CDR3 DNA reads TGTGCCAGCAGTGCCGGGACTAGCGGGAGGGGGGTACACAATGAGCAGTTCTTC. Protein sequence: CASSAGTSGRGVHNEQFF.

Ten or more counts support this clonotype. V is TRBV27 and J is TRBJ2-1, with 9 nucleotides matching TRBD2. The CDR3 extends over 14 amino acids. The germline V gene has CDR1 MNHEY and CDR2 SMNVEV (reference sequence). V was clipped by 3 bases and J by 8 bases; unmatched bases: 5. CDR3 amino acids: CASSLASGTDEQFF. The CDR3 bases are TGTGCCAGCAGTTTGGCTAGCGGGACCGATGAGCAGTTCTTC.

The CDR3 nucleotides are TGTGCCAGCAGTGACAGGACAGGGTGGGGCTACAATGAGCAGTTCTTC. It translates to CASSDRTGWGYNEQFF. The chain couples TRBV25-1 to TRBJ2-1, with 8 bases fitting TRBD1. This CDR3 comprises 16 residues. Germline V gene lookup returns CDR1 MGHDK and CDR2 SYGVNS. V dropped 3 bases and J dropped 3; count of bases not matched to a gene: 7.

This clonotype was counted between two and nine times. V is TRBV6-5 and J is TRBJ2-4; the D gene could be TRBD1 or TRBD2 (5 bases each). V was trimmed by 0 bases and J by 0 bases, leaving 9 bases between them. Germline-derived CDR1 and CDR2 are MNHEY and SVGAGI. The CDR3 length is 16 residues. Here the CDR3 reads CASSYSGTLAKNIQYF. The CDR3 DNA follows: TGTGCCAGCAGTTACTCCGGGACGCTAGCCAAAAACATTCAGTACTTC.